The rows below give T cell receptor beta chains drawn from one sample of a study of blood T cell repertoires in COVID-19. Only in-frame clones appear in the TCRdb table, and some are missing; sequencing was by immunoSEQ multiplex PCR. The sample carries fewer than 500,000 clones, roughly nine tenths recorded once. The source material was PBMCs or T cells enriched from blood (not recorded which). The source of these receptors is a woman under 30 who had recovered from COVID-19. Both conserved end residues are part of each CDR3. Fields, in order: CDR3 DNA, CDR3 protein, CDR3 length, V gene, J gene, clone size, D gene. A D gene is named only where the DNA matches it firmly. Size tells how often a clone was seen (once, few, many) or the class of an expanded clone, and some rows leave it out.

CDR3nt: TGTGCCAGCAGCTTGAGGCTTGCGGGAGAGACCCAGTACTTC; CDR3aa: CASSLRLAGETQYF; len: 14; v_gene: TRBV6-6; j_gene: TRBJ2-5; abundance: -; d_gene: -
CDR3nt: TGTGCCAGCAGCGCCCACCAGGACAGCTCAGGAGGCTACACCTTC; CDR3aa: CASSAHQDSSGGYTF; len: 15; v_gene: TRBV11-2; j_gene: TRBJ1-2; abundance: -; d_gene: -
CDR3nt: TGCGCCAGCAGCTTGACAGATCCTAGCACAGATACGCAGTATTTT; CDR3aa: CASSLTDPSTDTQYF; len: 15; v_gene: TRBV5-1; j_gene: TRBJ2-3; abundance: -; d_gene: -
CDR3nt: TGTGCCAGCAGCTTGGTCGAGAGGGTGAACACTGAAGCTTTCTTT; CDR3aa: CASSLVERVNTEAFF; len: 15; v_gene: TRBV5-5; j_gene: TRBJ1-1; abundance: -; d_gene: -
CDR3nt: TGTGCCAGCAGCCCCCGACAGGGAAAACTGTTTTTT; CDR3aa: CASSPRQGKLFF; len: 12; v_gene: TRBV11-2; j_gene: TRBJ1-4; abundance: once; d_gene: TRBD1
CDR3nt: TGCGCCAGCAGCCAAGGGCAGGGTGACACTGAAGCTTTCTTT; CDR3aa: CASSQGQGDTEAFF; len: 14; v_gene: TRBV4-1; j_gene: TRBJ1-1; abundance: -; d_gene: -
CDR3nt: TGTGCTAGCAGCCCGTGGACTAGCGGGGGGGCAAAGACCCAGTACTTC; CDR3aa: CASSPWTSGGAKTQYF; len: 16; v_gene: TRBV7-7; j_gene: TRBJ2-5; abundance: -; d_gene: TRBD2
CDR3nt: TGTGCCAGCAGCTTGGGGCAGGCGAATTCACCCCTCCACTTT; CDR3aa: CASSLGQANSPLHF; len: 14; v_gene: TRBV5-8; j_gene: TRBJ1-6; abundance: -; d_gene: -
CDR3nt: TGTGCCAGCAGCACAGGGGGCGCGTACTATAATTCACCCCTCCACTTT; CDR3aa: CASSTGGAYYNSPLHF; len: 16; v_gene: TRBV28; j_gene: TRBJ1-6; abundance: -; d_gene: TRBD1
CDR3nt: TGTGCCATCAGTGATAACAGGGGGCAGTCACCCCTCCACTTT; CDR3aa: CAISDNRGQSPLHF; len: 14; v_gene: TRBV10-3; j_gene: TRBJ1-6; abundance: -; d_gene: TRBD1
CDR3nt: TGCGCCAGCAGCCGGGATCCGGGGGGCGGGGATGCTTTCTTT; CDR3aa: CASSRDPGGGDAFF; len: 14; v_gene: TRBV5-1; j_gene: TRBJ1-1; abundance: few; d_gene: -
CDR3nt: TGCGCCAGCAGCCTTCCTGAGGGAAAGCAGTTCTTC; CDR3aa: CASSLPEGKQFF; len: 12; v_gene: TRBV4-1; j_gene: TRBJ2-1; abundance: -; d_gene: -
CDR3nt: TGTGCCACCAGCAGAGGTAGCCCCGACGGGGTTTTTTTT; CDR3aa: CATSRGSPDGVFF; len: 13; v_gene: TRBV15; j_gene: TRBJ1-3; abundance: -; d_gene: -